Listed here are 15 T cell receptor beta chains from one sample, sequenced in a study of cytomegalovirus exposure and HLA in healthy donors. Primers included in the PCR were 60 Vbeta and 13 Jbeta primers. TCRdb's copy holds only in-frame clones and misses some; the assay was immunoSEQ multiplex PCR. The profile shows 170,000 or so clones, 77% of them singletons. The specimen sequenced was PBMCs. Receptors originate from a woman under 40 in good health and CMV-seronegative.

The chain employs TRBV6-1 and TRBJ2-7, with D maybe TRBD1 (5 bases). The ends were cut back, 4 bases at V and 0 bases at J, with 13 bases in the middle. The CDR3 sequence is 15 residues long. Germline CDR1 and CDR2: MNHNS and SASEGT. DNA of the CDR3: TGTGCCAGCAGTGGACAGCGATTTAGCTCCTACGAGCAGTACTTC. As protein: CASSGQRFSSYEQYF.

V is TRBV29-1 and J is TRBJ2-5; possibly TRBD1 for D (6 bases). The last part of the DNA fits TRBJ2-7 better; the J call may be wrong. Looked up from germline, CDR1 is SQVTM and CDR2 is ANQGSEA. The CDR3 consists of 13 residues. Written as DNA, the CDR3 is TGCAGCGTTGTAACAGGGAGCTCCTACGAGCAGTACTTC. This gives the protein CSVVTGSSYEQYF.

The V gene is TRBV15, the J gene TRBJ2-2, with 10 bases identical to TRBD1. This CDR3 spans 18 amino acids. Looked up from germline, CDR1 is LNHNV and CDR2 is YYDKDF (reference sequence). V was clipped by 2 bases and J by 8 bases; unmatched bases: 14. CDR3 nucleotide sequence: TGTGCCACCAGCAGAACCCCCCGACAGGGGGCGCGTTTGGGGGAGCTGTTTTTT. It specifies CATSRTPRQGARLGELFF.

V usage is TRBV7-2 and J usage is TRBJ1-6; 7 nucleotides line up with TRBD1. Losses at the gene ends were 5 bases for V and 7 bases for J; bases not matched to a gene: 8. CDR1 is SGHTA, CDR2 FQGNSA, per germline. This CDR3 comprises 15 residues. CDR3 nucleotides: TGTGCCAGCAGCCAATGGGACAGTCTAAATTCACCCCTCCACTTT. This gives the protein CASSQWDSLNSPLHF.

This chain uses TRBV9 with TRBJ1-3; D is uncertain. The germline CDR1 and CDR2 sequences are SGDLS and YYNGEE. The germline V and J ends were trimmed by 4 bases and 4 bases, with 6 bases remaining between them. The CDR3 is 12 residues long. This CDR3 is CASSPSGNTIYF. The CDR3 region has the DNA TGTGCCAGCAGCCCCTCCGGAAACACCATATATTTT. The full variable domain, its missing parts supplied by reference TRBV9 and TRBJ1-3, is DSGVTQTPKHLITATGQRVTLRCSPRSGDLSVYWYQQSLDQGLQFLIQYYNGEERAKGNILERFSAQQFPDLHSELNLSSLELGDSALYFCASSPSGNTIYFGEGSWLTVV.

The chain uses TRBV5-1 and TRBJ1-5, with a tentative D call TRBD1 (5 bases). This CDR3 comprises 14 residues. Germline CDR1 and CDR2: SGHRS and YFSETQ. The V and J ends lost 0 bases and 7 bases respectively, with 11 bases between them. The CDR3 nucleotides read TGCGCCAGCAGCTTGGGCAGGGAAGGCCAGCCCCAGCATTTT. Amino acid sequence: CASSLGREGQPQHF.

The chain is built from TRBV14 and TRBJ2-5; 8 positions agree with TRBD1. The CDR3 sequence is 15 residues long. With V trimmed by 1 base and J by 5 bases, 6 bases remained unmatched. The germline V gene has CDR1 SGHDN and CDR2 FVKESK. CDR3 coding DNA: TGTGCCAGCAGCCAAGCCAGGGGGCTGGGGGAGACCCAGTACTTC. Encoded protein: CASSQARGLGETQYF.

This clone has a handful of counts. CDR3 coding DNA: TGTGCCAGCAGCTCCCAACTAGCGCAGTTCTTC. Residues: CASSSQLAQFF. This chain connects TRBV11-2 to TRBJ2-1; possible D gene TRBD2, 6 bases. Looked up from germline, CDR1 is SGHAT and CDR2 is FQNNGV. The CDR3 runs to 11 residues. V was shortened by 4 bases and J by 12 bases, with 10 bases between the two germline ends.

The chain has TRBV7-3 and TRBJ1-1; D gene ambiguous. CDR1 and CDR2 (germline): SGHTA, FQGTGA. This CDR3 contains 13 residues. V was pared by 5 bases and J by 5 bases, with 12 bases between. CDR3 protein: CASSPQPGTEAFF. CDR3 nucleotide sequence: TGTGCCAGCAGCCCCCAACCGGGGACTGAAGCTTTCTTT.

This chain joins TRBV5-8 and TRBJ1-6; D is perhaps TRBD1 (5 bases). V was clipped by 5 bases and J by 4 bases, with 10 bases between them. The CDR3 is 14 residues long. Germline values: CDR1 SGHTS, CDR2 YDEGEE. The CDR3 region has the DNA TGTGCCAGCAGTGAGACAGTTTATAATTCACCCCTCCACTTT. This gives the protein CASSETVYNSPLHF.

V gene TRBV2 combines with J gene TRBJ1-5; no clear D. V lost 3 bases and J lost 0, with 6 bases in between. The CDR3 is 14 amino acids. From germline, CDR1 is SNHLY and CDR2 FYNNEI. CDR3 in amino acids: CASSDSYSNQPQHF. DNA for the CDR3: TGTGCCAGCAGTGACTCTTATAGCAATCAGCCCCAGCATTTT. Supplemented by reference TRBV2 and TRBJ1-5, the full variable domain reads EPEVTQTPSHQVTQMGQEVILRCVPISNHLYFYWYRQILGQKVEFLVSFYNNEISEKSEIFDDQFSVERPDGSNFTLKIRSTKLEDSAMYFCASSDSYSNQPQHFGDGTRLSIL.

Points on this clone: At one of its ends the junction is not consistent with the germline gene, which may arise from a read error. The chain combines TRBV11-2 with TRBJ2-6, with D perhaps TRBD1 (5 bases). This CDR3 contains 14 residues. Per the germline V gene, CDR1 is SGHAT and CDR2 is FQNNGV. The CDR3 loop is CASSPPSGANGLTF. Written as DNA, the CDR3 is TGTGCCAGCAGCCCTCCCTCTGGGGCCAACGGCCTGACTTTC.

This CDR3 reads CASSSPQTGGYEQYF. The DNA for the CDR3 is TGTGCCAGCAGTTCCCCCCAGACAGGGGGCTACGAGCAGTACTTC. The chain joins TRBV6-6 to TRBJ2-7, with 9 bases identical to TRBD1. The germline V gene has CDR1 MNHNY and CDR2 SVGAGI (reference sequence). CDR3 size: 15 residues. V trimming: 4 bases; J trimming: 3 bases; junction bases outside the gene matches: 7.

V usage is TRBV5-4 and J usage is TRBJ2-7, with 8 bases lining up with TRBD1. V shed 4 bases, J shed 6 bases, and the junction held 12 bases outside the gene matches. The CDR3 has 15 residues. Germline V gene lookup returns CDR1 SGHNT and CDR2 YYREEE (reference sequence). The CDR3: CASSRKWAQGGEQYF. As DNA, the CDR3 is TGTGCCAGCAGCCGTAAGTGGGCACAGGGGGGCGAGCAGTACTTC.

The rearrangement links TRBV6-4 to TRBJ1-1, with a possible D match to TRBD1 (6 bases). The CDR3 sequence is 13 residues long. V lost 6 bases and J lost 1, with 9 bases in between. CDR1 and CDR2 (germline): MRHNA, SNTAGT. The CDR3 region has the DNA TGTGCCAGCAGCCTGGACAGGAACACTGAAGCTTTCTTT. Protein: CASSLDRNTEAFF.